This section outlines one TCR beta chain sequence together with its context. Its antigen is still unknown. This entry comes from a study of beta chain features in type 1 diabetes. Whole-study findings and limits: Patients with Type 1 diabetes showed moderately but significantly shorter TCRB CDR3s in all four CD4+ subsets.

The CDR3 consists of 15 residues. V gave up 0 bases and J gave up 1 base, with 10 bases separating them. The germline CDR1 and CDR2 sequences are SGDLS and YYNGEE. Expressed TCRB transcripts were sequenced because the isolated RNA had all been reverse transcribed beforehand. Here immunoSEQ multiplex PCR was the method, and the copy in TCRdb shows in-frame clones only, minus some. The sample lists about 410,000 clones; about 15% were seen once. Sampling consisted of one heparinised blood draw per donor, averaging about 116 mL. CD4+ naive, central memory, regulatory and stem cell-like memory cells were sorted via CD45RO/CCR7/CD25/CD127/CD95/CD27.

The chain employs TRBV9 and TRBJ2-5, with unresolved D. The source of this sequence is a man aged 25 to 40 in good health. The source material was naive CD4+ T cells from blood. CDR3: CASSVDPAFQETQYF. The CDR3 nucleotides read TGTGCCAGCAGCGTAGATCCGGCTTTCCAAGAGACCCAGTACTTC.